This TCR beta chain comes out of a study of blood T cell repertoires in COVID-19. Overall study context: The samples span acute and convalescent COVID-19 from the United States, Italy and Spain. T cells, B-cell-depleted T cells, or PBMCs provided the cDNA or gDNA that served as material.

The authors' processing: Estimation of nucleated cell counts was performed using reference gene primer amplification. The assay was immunoSEQ multiplex PCR, and TCRdb's table has in-frame clones only and misses some. The D gene and trimming were derived from the DNA, and the V and J assignments and clone size from that table. Among around 140,000 clones, around 79% were seen once, and the ten largest hold about 3.2%. Clinical histories supplied by participants themselves formed the basis of cohort assignment. This clone was recorded at least ten times. Per the germline V gene, CDR1 is MNHEY and CDR2 is SMNVEV (reference sequence). The CDR3 covers 12 residues. V was shortened by 9 bases and J by 3 bases, with 11 bases between the two germline ends.

The chain has TRBV27 and TRBJ1-2; possible D gene TRBD1, 5 bases. The sequence came from a woman aged 45-60 years who had recovered from COVID-19. Sequencing was performed on PBMCs or T cells enriched from blood (not recorded which). CDR3 amino acids: CASFDRYYGYTF. In DNA form, the CDR3 reads TGTGCCAGTTTTGACAGATACTATGGCTACACCTTC.